The 10 T cell receptor beta chains below were found in one sample sequenced in a study of T-cell reconstitution after alpha-beta-depleted transplantation in children. Study observations and caveats: It was newly produced T cells that mostly accounted for T-cell counts and diversity one year after transplant.

Unique molecular identifiers featured in how the TCRbeta library was prepared. TCRdb ran MiXCR on the PCR reads and lists one entry per CDR3 protein. Here the sample spans 250,000 to 300,000 distinct CDR3 sequences, nearly 8% being singletons. No cognate antigen is known for these TCRs. Sequences were derived from peripheral blood, sampled 360 days after TCRalphabeta/CD19-depleted stem cell transplant. The receptors stem from a female patient between 2 and 15 years old who had a stem cell transplant for Fanconi anemia, so the T cells may come from the graft donor.

This clonotype was observed a few times. The chain combines TRBV2 with TRBJ2-7, with D possibly called TRBD1 or TRBD2 (5 bases each). The CDR3 is 22 residues long. V shed 8 bases and J shed 1 base, with 39 bases lying between them. The germline V gene encodes CDR1 SNHLY and CDR2 FYNNEI. DNA of the CDR3: TGTGCCAGCGGTGGGACCGATCCTACGAGCAGTACTCCGTTGTTCTATTCCTACGAGCAGTACTTC. Translating it yields CASGGTDPTSSTPLFYSYEQYF.

This clonotype was seen only a few times. The rearrangement links TRBV7-2 to TRBJ2-3; D not resolved. V gave up 3 bases and J gave up 2 bases, with 15 bases separating them. Germline CDR1 reads SGHTA; CDR2 reads FQGNSA. The CDR3 contains 16 residues. CDR3 coding DNA: TGTGCCAGCAGCTTGGGCGAGTTTAAACACACAGATACGCAGTATTTT. It translates to CASSLGEFKHTDTQYF.

In this sample, this clonotype turned up a few times. V and J are TRBV20-1 and TRBJ1-2; a weak D match, TRBD1 (6 bases). The germline V gene has CDR1 DFQATT and CDR2 SNEGSKA (reference sequence). The CDR3 spans 13 residues. V lost 6 bases and J lost 1, with 12 bases in between. CDR3 in DNA: TGCAGTGCCGCGGACAGAGATAACTATGGCTACACCTTC. It yields the protein CSAADRDNYGYTF.

This clonotype was observed at least ten times. V usage is TRBV5-1 and J usage is TRBJ1-2; TRBD1 might be the D (5 bases). CDR1 is SGHRS and CDR2 is YFSETQ in the germline V gene. The length of the CDR3 is 13 residues. V was pared by 5 bases and J by 3 bases, with 11 bases between. CDR3 amino acids: CASRSDNYYGYTF. CDR3 bases: TGCGCCAGCAGATCGGACAACTACTATGGCTACACCTTC.

This clonotype was seen many times. The chain uses TRBV29-1 and TRBJ2-1; the D is unclear. V dropped 4 bases and J dropped 2 bases, with 9 bases sitting between them. The CDR3 is 13 residues long. The germline CDR1 and CDR2 sequences are SQVTM and ANQGSEA. Here the CDR3 reads CSVAWGTYNEQFF. DNA of the CDR3: TGCAGCGTTGCCTGGGGTACCTACAATGAGCAGTTCTTC.

In its sample, this clonotype was seen many times. The chain carries TRBV5-1 and TRBJ1-2; 9 bases are shared with TRBD1. Germline trimming cut 0 bases from V and 5 bases from J; bases unmatched to any gene: 8. The CDR3 is made up of 16 amino acids. The germline V gene has CDR1 SGHRS and CDR2 YFSETQ. The CDR3 reads CASSLAQGAPLYGYTF. In DNA, the CDR3 is TGCGCCAGCAGCTTGGCACAGGGGGCCCCGTTATATGGCTACACCTTC. Full variable domain (rest looked up from reference TRBV5-1 and TRBJ1-2): KAGVTQTPRYLIKTRGQQVTLSCSPISGHRSVSWYQQTPGQGLQFLFEYFSETQRNKGNFPGRFSGRQFSNSRSEMNVSTLELGDSALYLCASSLAQGAPLYGYTFGSGTRLTVV.

The table lists this clonotype with a few counts. Just one base apart from a much larger clone, this may be a read error. The chain couples TRBV20-1 to TRBJ2-7; TRBD1 might be the D (7 bases). The CDR3 contains 15 residues. CDR1 is DFQATT, CDR2 SNEGSKA, per germline (reference sequence). The CDR3 reads CCARDPRGVSGEQYF. CDR3 DNA: TGCTGTGCTAGAGATCCCAGGGGGGTCTCGGGCGAGCAGTACTTC.

CDR3 coding DNA: TGTGCCAGCAGTGAAGAAGACAATCAGCCCCAGCATTTT. This translates into CASSEEDNQPQHF. V gene TRBV2 combines with J gene TRBJ1-5; D uncertain. Germline V lookup: CDR1 SNHLY, CDR2 FYNNEI. V was shortened by 1 base and J by 3 bases, with 4 bases between the two germline ends. This CDR3 is 13 amino acids long.

This clonotype was seen at least ten times. V and J are TRBV20-1 and TRBJ2-1, with 8 bases aligning to TRBD2. V was pared by 6 bases and J by 4 bases, with 8 bases of the junction left unmatched. The CDR3 runs to 14 residues. The V gene's germline CDR1 is DFQATT and CDR2 SNEGSKA (reference sequence). The CDR3 DNA sequence: TGCAGTGCCCCAAATCGACTAGCGTACAATGAGCAGTTCTTC. The encoded protein is CSAPNRLAYNEQFF.

Many counts were recorded for this clonotype. The V and J genes are TRBV12-3 or TRBV12-4 and TRBJ1-1; D call uncertain. Deletions cut 6 bases from V and 3 bases from J, with 8 bases between. The CDR3 consists of 12 residues. CDR3 nucleotide sequence: TGTGCCAGCAGGCTTCGCGACACTGAAGCTTTCTTT. Protein: CASRLRDTEAFF.